Listed below are T cell receptor beta chains from one sample, sequenced in a study of cytomegalovirus exposure and HLA in healthy donors. Assay: immunoSEQ multiplex PCR; the TCRdb copy retains only in-frame clones and omits some. This sample carries roughly 130,000 clones, over 70% of them seen once, and the ten largest clones take around 1.9%. Input material: PBMCs. These TCRs come from a woman in her forties in good health and CMV-seronegative. The CDR3 runs from the conserved cysteine through the conserved F or W. D genes are given only for firm matches. Not all rows give a size; the values are once, few, many and, for expanded clones, a class.

-	14	-	TRBV6-5	TRBJ1-2	TGTGCCAGCAGTTACTCGGCACAGCCGTATGGCTACACCTTC	CASSYSAQPYGYTF
-	14	once	TRBV10-3	TRBJ2-1	TGTGCCATCGGAGGAGCAACTTCGGGAAATGAGCAGTTCTTC	CAIGGATSGNEQFF
-	15	few	TRBV6-1	TRBJ2-7	TGTGCCAGCAGTGAACGTAGCCTTTCTTACCACGAGCAGTACTTC	CASSERSLSYHEQYF
-	13	once	TRBV7-9	TRBJ1-1	TGTGCCAGCAGCTTGGAGGGTCCCCAGAAGGCTTTCTTT	CASSLEGPQKAFF
-	13	-	TRBV30	TRBJ1-1	TGTGCCTGGAGGGGACACGCGAACACTGAAGCTTTCTTT	CAWRGHANTEAFF
-	14	-	TRBV30	TRBJ1-2	TGTGCCTGGACCCTATCGGTCACAGATTATGGCTACACCTTC	CAWTLSVTDYGYTF
TRBD2	13	-	TRBV27	TRBJ2-7	TGTGCCAGCAGGGGGACTAGCGTCCACGAGCAGTACTTC	CASRGTSVHEQYF
TRBD2	20	-	TRBV28	TRBJ2-2	TGTGCCAGCACCCACCAAGGGACTAGCGGGGGGCGACTGAACACCGGGGAGCTGTTTTTT	CASTHQGTSGGRLNTGELFF
-	15	few	TRBV5-1	TRBJ1-5	TGCGCCAGCAGCTTGGACGGGGGGGCAGGTCAGCCCCAGCATTTT	CASSLDGGAGQPQHF
-	13	-	TRBV28	TRBJ2-1	TGTGCCAGCAGTTCTACTAGCCCCAATGAGCAGTTCTTC	CASSSTSPNEQFF
TRBD1	13	once	TRBV6-5	TRBJ2-2	TGTGCCAGCAGTCTCAGGGGGACCGGGGAGCTGTTTTTT	CASSLRGTGELFF
TRBD1	15	-	TRBV28	TRBJ2-1	TGTGCCAGCAGTCCCCTAGACAGGGAATCCGGTGAGCAGTTCTTC	CASSPLDRESGEQFF
TRBD2	17	-	TRBV27	TRBJ2-1	TGTGCCAGCAGTCGCAGACTAGCGGGAGGACTCTACAATGAGCAGTTCTTC	CASSRRLAGGLYNEQFF
-	15	-	TRBV9	TRBJ2-2	TGTGCCAGCAGCGATGGGCAGGGTGGCACCGGGGAGCTGTTTTTT	CASSDGQGGTGELFF
TRBD1	15	-	TRBV11-2	TRBJ1-3	TGTGCCAGCAGCGGGACAGGGTATTTGGGAAACACCATATATTTT	CASSGTGYLGNTIYF
-	14	-	TRBV19	TRBJ1-1	TGTGCCAGTAGTATAGACCAGGGGTTCACTGAAGCTTTCTTT	CASSIDQGFTEAFF
TRBD1	17	-	TRBV7-9	TRBJ1-2	TGTGCCAGCAGCTTACTTGCATCAACTGACAGGGGGTCCGGCTACACCTTC	CASSLLASTDRGSGYTF
TRBD2	17	few	TRBV28	TRBJ2-7	TGTGCCAGCAGTTTTCTTAGCGGGGGGTCCTTTAGCCACGAGCAGTACTTC	CASSFLSGGSFSHEQYF
-	14	-	TRBV19	TRBJ2-5	TGTGCCAGTAGTACGGTAAGAGGGTACGAGACCCAGTACTTC	CASSTVRGYETQYF
-	14	-	TRBV18	TRBJ1-6	TGTGCCAGCTCACAGGGAGGGTGGGGATCACCCCTCCACTTT	CASSQGGWGSPLHF
TRBD2	14	once	TRBV11-2	TRBJ2-7	TGTGCCAGCAGCGTAAAGCGGGGTCCCTACGAGCAGTACTTC	CASSVKRGPYEQYF
-	13	-	TRBV11-2	TRBJ2-2	TGTGCCAGCAGCTTAGGGGGGGTGGGGGAGCTGTTTTTT	CASSLGGVGELFF
TRBD1	14	-	TRBV29-1	TRBJ1-4	TGCAGCGTACCGACAGGGGCAACTAATGAAAAACTGTTTTTT	CSVPTGATNEKLFF